This T cell receptor beta chain was found in a study of T cells in Graves' hyperthyroidism and ophthalmopathy (dated by TCRdb to between 2018 and 2021). For the wider study: Peripheral blood samples were taken at the time of initial diagnosis, prior to any treatment. Following sampling, methimazole starting at 30 mg daily was given to hyperthyroidism patients, and high-dose intravenous methylprednisolone was given to ophthalmopathy patients. TCR V-J signatures able to tell the groups apart were searched for in a discovery cohort of around 95 patients, of whom fewer than 45 had Graves' ophthalmopathy and around 58 had stable Graves' hyperthyroidism. For training and testing, the 100 or so patients in the discovery cohort were randomly divided in a 7:3 ratio. Whether ophthalmopathy could be predicted prospectively was tested in an independent validation cohort made up of fewer than 20 hyperthyroidism patients plus 17 patients who later progressed to ophthalmopathy. Thyroid tissue and blood T-cell repertoires from about 6 Graves' hyperthyroidism patients were also compared in the study. TCR Vbeta CDR3 sequencing of 120 to 150 peripheral blood samples (under 45 ophthalmopathy, under 80 hyperthyroidism and some 17 progressor patients) is reported in the paper. The study at large found these results: Most expanded thyroid clonotypes (frequency above 0.001) were also detected in blood, a finding suggesting that blood repertoires may reflect thyroid immune responses. Sample size was not statistically predetermined, and blinding of investigators to group allocation was not performed. A 13 V-J signature model separated ophthalmopathy from stable hyperthyroidism, with about 90% sensitivity and roughly 81% specificity in cross-validation and 80%/75% in testing. In validation, the model predicted progression to ophthalmopathy a median of 6.5 months before onset, with approximately 71% sensitivity and around 76% specificity.

The TCR beta CDR3 regions were amplified from the RNA transcripts. For the first round of RT-PCR on the TCR CDR3, the HTBI primer set was used together with the Qiagen OneStep RT-PCR kit. The libraries were constructed in a second round of multiplex PCR and then size-selected and purified. The libraries were sequenced on an Illumina HiSeq2000 using paired-end 100 bp reads. The study's processing was this. SOAPnuke was used to process the raw data, with reads discarded if the reads contained adapters or uncalled bases, had a mean Phred below 15, or lacked an exact constant-primer or identifier match. High-quality paired reads were merged with COPE v1.2.5, and unique nucleotide sequences were defined as clonotypes. Clonotypes were aligned to IMGT TRBV, TRBD and TRBJ reference segments using MiTCR v1.1. The analysis was restricted to V-J combinations with a frequency above 0.0001, which together covered 99% to 99.2% of the repertoires. A TCS score was defined as the ratio of F50 (clonal expansion) to E x V (chaos), with BLOSUM62-based TCRdist applied between CDR3 peptides within each V-J. Welch's t-statistics and random forest reduced 500 to 550 V-J features to some 14, which were used in a naive Bayes classifier (R e1071). The raw public data were reprocessed by TCRdb itself: fastp quality trimming at Q25, MiXCR clonotype calling, in-frame beta chains only. Each CDR3 protein gets just one entry, which takes the most common genes and DNA from the rows behind it. It is TCRdb's table, rather than the study itself, that gives the V and J calls and clone size. In this sample the table shows about 260,000 distinct CDR3 sequences, roughly 22% of which occur a single time. The ten largest clones capture 50% to 75% of the sample.

The CDR3 goes from the cysteine to the phenylalanine over 13 residues. The only DNA kept is the CDR3, 39 bases in frame from the first base. CDR1 and CDR2 are drawn from the germline V gene (reference sequence): LNHDA, SQIVND. V and J lose 5 bases and 1 base, and a span of 7 bases separates them. Moderately to severely active disease, a Clinical Activity Score of at least 3, a NOSPECS grade of at least 4, and a duration under 3 months were present in ophthalmopathy patients. Exclusion was applied to patients with uncontrolled infections, other autoimmune diseases, pregnancy or lactation. Clinical symptoms, serum thyroxine and TRAb, thyroid ultrasound, and orbital computed tomography formed the basis for the diagnoses. Ficoll-Paque density gradient centrifugation was used to isolate PBMCs from about 10 ml of fresh peripheral blood. Trizol reagent was used to extract total RNA, and RNA quality was then checked on an Agilent 2100 Bioanalyzer.

Remarks on this clonotype: The antigen it recognizes is unknown. No qualities accompany the bases; no much larger clone lies one base away.

The specimen sequenced was blood. Here the chain combines TRBV19 and TRBJ2-3; there is no confident call for the D gene. The clonotype was recovered from a man between 25 and 39 years old with Graves' ophthalmopathy. The CDR3 here reads CASSEAGTDTQYF. The DNA sequence is as follows: TGTGCCAGTAGTGAGGCCGGCACAGATACGCAGTATTTT.